Below, one T cell receptor (beta chain) is given with its context. The source of the sample is a study of T cell changes during pregnancy in multiple sclerosis. Sequencing used immunoSEQ multiplex PCR; TCRdb keeps in-frame clones, though not all of them. The table records roughly 18,000 clones, more than 70% of them present only once. The CDR3 consists of 15 residues. Germline CDR1 is MNHNS and CDR2 is SASEGT. Trimming shortened V by 0 bases and J by 2 bases, and 10 bases separated the two germline ends. This clonotype was obtained from a female donor with multiple sclerosis, enrolled in a pregnancy study. The sample was CD8+ T cells from peripheral blood mononuclear cells, taken after pregnancy. The chain uses TRBV6-1 and TRBJ1-2; tentative D call: TRBD1 (5 bases). CDR3 sequence reads: CASSEAAGPNYGYTF. The CDR3 DNA is TGTGCCAGCAGTGAAGCGGCAGGGCCGAACTATGGCTACACCTTC.